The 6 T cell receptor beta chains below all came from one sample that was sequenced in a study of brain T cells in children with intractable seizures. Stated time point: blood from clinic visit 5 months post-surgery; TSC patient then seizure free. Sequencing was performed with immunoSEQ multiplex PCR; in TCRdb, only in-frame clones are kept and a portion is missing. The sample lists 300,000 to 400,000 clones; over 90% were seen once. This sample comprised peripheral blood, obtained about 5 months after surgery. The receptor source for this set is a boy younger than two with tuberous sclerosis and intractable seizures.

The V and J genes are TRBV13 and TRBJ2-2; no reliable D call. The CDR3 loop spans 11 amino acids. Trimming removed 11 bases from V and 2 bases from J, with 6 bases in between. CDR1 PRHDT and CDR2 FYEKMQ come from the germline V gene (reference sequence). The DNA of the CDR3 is TGTGCCTCAGGAAACACCGGGGAGCTGTTTTTT. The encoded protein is CASGNTGELFF.

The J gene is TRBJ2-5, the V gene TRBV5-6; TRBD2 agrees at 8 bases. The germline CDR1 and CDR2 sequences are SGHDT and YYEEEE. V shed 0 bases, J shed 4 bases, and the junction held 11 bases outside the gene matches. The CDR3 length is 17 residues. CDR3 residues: CASSLAASGFLGETQYF. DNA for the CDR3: TGTGCCAGCAGCTTGGCGGCTAGCGGGTTTCTTGGAGAGACCCAGTACTTC.

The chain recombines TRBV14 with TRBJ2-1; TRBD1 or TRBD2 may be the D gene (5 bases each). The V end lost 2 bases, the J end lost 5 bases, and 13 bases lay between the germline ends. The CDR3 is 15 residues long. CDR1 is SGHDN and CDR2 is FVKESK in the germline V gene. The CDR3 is CASSQWGLWDNEQFF. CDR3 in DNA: TGTGCCAGCAGCCAATGGGGGTTGTGGGACAATGAGCAGTTCTTC.

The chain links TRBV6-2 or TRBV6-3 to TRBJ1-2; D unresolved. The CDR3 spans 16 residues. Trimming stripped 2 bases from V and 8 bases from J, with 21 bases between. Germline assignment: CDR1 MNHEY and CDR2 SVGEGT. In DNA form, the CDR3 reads TGTGCCAGCAGTTACCCCACTTTGCGGGGTTTAGGCGGCTACACCTTC. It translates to CASSYPTLRGLGGYTF.

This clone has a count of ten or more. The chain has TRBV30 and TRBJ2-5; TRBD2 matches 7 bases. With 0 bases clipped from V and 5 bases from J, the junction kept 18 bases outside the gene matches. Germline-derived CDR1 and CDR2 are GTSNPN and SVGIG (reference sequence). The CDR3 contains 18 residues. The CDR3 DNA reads TGTGCCTGGAGTGTACTTAGAGGTTTGGCGGGAGATGTGGAGACCCAGTACTTC. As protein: CAWSVLRGLAGDVETQYF. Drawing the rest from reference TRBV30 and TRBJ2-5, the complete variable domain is SQTIHQWPATLVQPVGSPLSLECTVEGTSNPNLYWYRQAAGRGLQLLFYSVGIGQISSEVPQNLSASRPQDRQFILSSKKLLLSDSGFYLCAWSVLRGLAGDVETQYFGPGTRLLVL.

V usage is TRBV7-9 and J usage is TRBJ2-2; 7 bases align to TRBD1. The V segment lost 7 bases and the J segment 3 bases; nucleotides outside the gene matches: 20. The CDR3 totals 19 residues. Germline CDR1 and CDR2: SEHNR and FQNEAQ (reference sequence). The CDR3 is CASIPFPYYRGIDTGELFF. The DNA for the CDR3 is TGTGCCAGCATCCCTTTCCCCTACTACAGGGGAATTGACACCGGGGAGCTGTTTTTT.